The rows below give T cell receptor beta chains drawn from one sample of a study of T cells in Graves' hyperthyroidism and ophthalmopathy. TCRdb used MiXCR to reprocess the multiplex PCR reads, holding one entry per CDR3 protein. Of 450,000 to 600,000 distinct CDR3 sequences listed, around 13% were seen once; the top ten hold around 13%. Input material: blood. The receptors were sampled from a woman in her thirties or forties with Graves' hyperthyroidism. The conserved cysteine and the conserved F or W are not part of the CDR3 here. Rows may omit the clone size; those that give it use once, few, many or a size class.

abundance | len | j_gene | v_gene | CDR3aa
NA | 12 | TRBJ1-5 | TRBV5-1 | ASSVDGGDEPQH
NA | 14 | TRBJ2-7 | TRBV10-1 | ASSGTSGRSSYEQY
NA | 13 | TRBJ2-1 | TRBV3-1 | ASSQERTSGREQF
NA | 12 | TRBJ2-1 | TRBV9 | ASSINSGSHEQF
many | 11 | TRBJ1-1 | TRBV27 | ASSKQEWTEAF
NA | 14 | TRBJ2-2 | TRBV29-1 | SVEDISGGNTGELF
few | 15 | TRBJ2-1 | TRBV7-9 | ASSLLTSGSSYNEQF
many | 13 | TRBJ2-7 | TRBV30 | AWSVLSGFGDEQY
NA | 14 | TRBJ2-7 | TRBV27 | ASSSTVGQGGYEQY
many | 13 | TRBJ1-5 | TRBV18 | ASSPTGGYNQPQH
few | 11 | TRBJ2-7 | TRBV19 | ANESPRSYEQY
many | 12 | TRBJ2-3 | TRBV3-1 | ASSRSGKTDTQY
NA | 14 | TRBJ2-2 | TRBV10-1 | ASSESSSGRTGGLF
many | 15 | TRBJ1-1 | TRBV5-5 | ASSHYFLDSMNTEAF
many | 12 | TRBJ1-5 | TRBV30 | AWSKGYSNQPQH
NA | 12 | TRBJ2-5 | TRBV5-1 | ASSSRGEGETQY
few | 14 | TRBJ2-1 | TRBV5-6 | ASSHKGLAGYNEQF
few | 11 | TRBJ1-5 | TRBV30 | AWQRSGNQPQH
NA | 11 | TRBJ2-5 | TRBV11-2 | ASSLAPTQGQY
few | 13 | TRBJ1-4 | TRBV9 | ASSVDSATNEKLF
NA | 11 | TRBJ1-5 | TRBV28 | ASSPSSNQPQH
many | 10 | TRBJ1-5 | TRBV6-2/TRBV6-3 | ASTSLNQPQH
NA | 12 | TRBJ1-6 | TRBV29-1 | SVRTGSRNSPLH
few | 14 | TRBJ1-1 | TRBV18 | ASSPPGTAQNTEAF
NA | 15 | TRBJ2-3 | TRBV7-3 | ASSLTGSGTIADTQY
many | 10 | TRBJ2-1 | TRBV7-7 | ASSEGVGEQF
few | 13 | TRBJ2-3 | TRBV5-5 | ASSLATATTDTQY
many | 14 | TRBJ2-1 | TRBV10-3 | AISESTAGAAHEQF
many | 13 | TRBJ2-7 | TRBV12-3/TRBV12-4 | ASSSRSSGSAEQY
many | 13 | TRBJ1-5 | TRBV20-1 | SATVPGTGNQPQH
many | 12 | TRBJ1-1 | TRBV28 | ASSFWDPGSEAF
many | 13 | TRBJ1-1 | TRBV7-9 | ASSLLQGADTEAF
many | 13 | TRBJ1-1 | TRBV28 | ASSPIGGAETEAF
many | 14 | TRBJ2-2 | TRBV18 | ASSPYIPGNTGELF
many | 10 | TRBJ2-7 | TRBV28 | ARSGLVYEQY
NA | 13 | TRBJ1-5 | TRBV9 | ASNTGIWSNQPQH
many | 19 | TRBJ1-1 | TRBV5-8 | ASSLAFSSIGTGARDTEAF
many | 15 | TRBJ2-7 | TRBV3-1 | ASSQLTAGQWDSEQY
many | 14 | TRBJ2-3 | TRBV5-1 | ASRSTTSGSTDTQY
many | 13 | TRBJ2-1 | TRBV11-2 | ASRQPGQVIFEQF
many | 14 | TRBJ2-1 | TRBV30 | AWSWVAGVSYNEQF
many | 13 | TRBJ1-1 | TRBV3-1 | ASSPHRDANTEAF